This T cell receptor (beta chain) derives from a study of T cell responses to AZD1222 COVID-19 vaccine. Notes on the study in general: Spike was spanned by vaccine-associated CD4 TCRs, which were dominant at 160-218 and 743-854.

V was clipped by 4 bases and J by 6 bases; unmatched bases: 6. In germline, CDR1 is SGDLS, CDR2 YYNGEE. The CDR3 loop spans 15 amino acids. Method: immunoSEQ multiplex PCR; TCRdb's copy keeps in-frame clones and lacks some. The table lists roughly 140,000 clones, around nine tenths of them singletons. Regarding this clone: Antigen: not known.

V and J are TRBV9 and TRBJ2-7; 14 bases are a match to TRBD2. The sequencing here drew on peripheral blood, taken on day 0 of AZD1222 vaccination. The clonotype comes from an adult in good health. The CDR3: CASSSTSGRATEQYF. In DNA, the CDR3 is TGTGCCAGCAGCTCGACTAGCGGGAGGGCTACCGAGCAGTACTTC.